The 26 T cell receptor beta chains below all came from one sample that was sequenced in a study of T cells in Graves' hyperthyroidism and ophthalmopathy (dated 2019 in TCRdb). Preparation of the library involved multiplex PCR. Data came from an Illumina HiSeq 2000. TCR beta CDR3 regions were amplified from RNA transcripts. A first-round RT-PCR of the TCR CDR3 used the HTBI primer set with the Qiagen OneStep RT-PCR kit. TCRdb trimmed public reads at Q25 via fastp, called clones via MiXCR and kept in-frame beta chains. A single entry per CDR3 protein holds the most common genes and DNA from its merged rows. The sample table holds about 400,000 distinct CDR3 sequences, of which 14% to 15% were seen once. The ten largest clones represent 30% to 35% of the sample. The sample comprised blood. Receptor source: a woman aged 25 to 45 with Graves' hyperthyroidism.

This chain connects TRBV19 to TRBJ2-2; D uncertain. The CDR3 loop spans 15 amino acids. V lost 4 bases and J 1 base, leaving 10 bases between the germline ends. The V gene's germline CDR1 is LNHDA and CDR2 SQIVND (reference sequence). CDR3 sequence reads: CASSNRAQNTGELFF. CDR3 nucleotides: TGTGCCAGTAGTAATAGGGCACAGAACACCGGGGAGCTGTTTTTT. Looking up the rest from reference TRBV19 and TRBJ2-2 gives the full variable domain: DGGITQSPKYLFRKEGQNVTLSCEQNLNHDAMYWYRQDPGQGLRLIYYSQIVNDFQKGDIAEGYSVSREKKESFPLTVTSAQKNPTAFYLCASSNRAQNTGELFFGEGSRLTVL.

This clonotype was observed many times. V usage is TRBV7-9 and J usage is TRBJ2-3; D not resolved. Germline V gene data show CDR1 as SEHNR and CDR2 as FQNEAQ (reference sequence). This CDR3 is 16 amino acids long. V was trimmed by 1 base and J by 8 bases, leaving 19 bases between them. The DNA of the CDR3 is TGTGCCAGCAGCTTAGGTAACCAAGCGAGAGGTGGTACGCAGTATTTT. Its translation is CASSLGNQARGGTQYF.

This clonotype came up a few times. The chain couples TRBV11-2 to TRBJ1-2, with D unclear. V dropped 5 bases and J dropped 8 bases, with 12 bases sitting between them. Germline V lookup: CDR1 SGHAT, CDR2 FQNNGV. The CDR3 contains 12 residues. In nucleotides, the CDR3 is TGTGCCAGCAGCGACATTAGGGTAGGCTACACCTTC. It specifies CASSDIRVGYTF.

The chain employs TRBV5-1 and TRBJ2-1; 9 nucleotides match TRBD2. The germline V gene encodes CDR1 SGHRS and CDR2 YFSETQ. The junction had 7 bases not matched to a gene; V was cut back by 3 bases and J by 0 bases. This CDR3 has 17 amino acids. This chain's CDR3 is CASSSAGGQSSYNEQFF. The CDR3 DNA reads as TGCGCCAGCAGCTCAGCGGGGGGCCAAAGCTCCTACAATGAGCAGTTCTTC.

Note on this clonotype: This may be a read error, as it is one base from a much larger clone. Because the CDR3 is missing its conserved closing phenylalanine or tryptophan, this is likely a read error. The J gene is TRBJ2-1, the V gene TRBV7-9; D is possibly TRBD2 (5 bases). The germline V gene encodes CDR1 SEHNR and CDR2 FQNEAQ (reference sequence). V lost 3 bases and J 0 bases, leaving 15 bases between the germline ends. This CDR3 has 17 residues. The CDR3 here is CASSFLSGASSYNEQFS. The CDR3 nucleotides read TGTGCCAGCAGCTTCTTGAGCGGTGCTAGCTCCTACAATGAGCAGTTCTCC.

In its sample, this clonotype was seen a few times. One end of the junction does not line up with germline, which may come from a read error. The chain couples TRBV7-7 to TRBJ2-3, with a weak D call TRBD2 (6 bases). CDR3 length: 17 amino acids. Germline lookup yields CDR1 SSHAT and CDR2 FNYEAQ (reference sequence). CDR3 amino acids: CASSLGAGGTASDTQYF. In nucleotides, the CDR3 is TGTGCTAGCAGCTTAGGGGCGGGCGGGACGGCGTCGGATACGCAGTATTTT.

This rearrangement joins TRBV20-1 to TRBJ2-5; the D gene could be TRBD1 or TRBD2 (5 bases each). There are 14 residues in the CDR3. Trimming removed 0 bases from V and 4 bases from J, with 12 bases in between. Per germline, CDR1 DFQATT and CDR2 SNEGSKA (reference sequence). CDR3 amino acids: CSARDFRAGETQYF. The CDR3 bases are TGCAGTGCTAGAGATTTCAGGGCGGGAGAGACCCAGTACTTC.

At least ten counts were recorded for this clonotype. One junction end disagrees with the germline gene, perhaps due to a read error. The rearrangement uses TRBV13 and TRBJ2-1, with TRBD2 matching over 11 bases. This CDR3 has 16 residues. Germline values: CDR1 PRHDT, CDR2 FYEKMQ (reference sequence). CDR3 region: CASSLRLAGSFNEQFF. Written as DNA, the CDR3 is TGTGCCAGCAGCTTACGACTAGCGGGGTCCTTCAATGAGCAGTTCTTC.

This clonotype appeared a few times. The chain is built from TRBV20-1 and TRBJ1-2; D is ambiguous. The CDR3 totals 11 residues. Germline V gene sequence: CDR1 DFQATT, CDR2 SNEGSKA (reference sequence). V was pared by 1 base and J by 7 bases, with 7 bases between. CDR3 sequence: CSARGPGGYTF. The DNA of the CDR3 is TGCAGTGCTAGAGGTCCCGGTGGCTACACCTTC.

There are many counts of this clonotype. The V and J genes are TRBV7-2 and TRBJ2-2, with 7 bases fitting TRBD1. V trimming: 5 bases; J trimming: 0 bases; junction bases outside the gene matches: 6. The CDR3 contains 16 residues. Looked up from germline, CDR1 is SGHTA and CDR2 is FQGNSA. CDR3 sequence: CASSLLGTANTGELFF. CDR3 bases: TGTGCCAGCAGCCTCCTCGGGACAGCGAACACCGGGGAGCTGTTTTTT.

In DNA, the CDR3 is TGTGCCAGTAGTGCCCCCGGTGACAGGGGGACCTACGAGCAGTACTTC. The encoded protein is CASSAPGDRGTYEQYF. The gene calls are TRBV19 and TRBJ2-7; 9 bases agree with TRBD1. The CDR3 contains 16 residues. Germline CDR1 reads LNHDA; CDR2 reads SQIVND (reference sequence). V lost 5 bases, J lost 2 bases, and 10 bases stayed unmatched.

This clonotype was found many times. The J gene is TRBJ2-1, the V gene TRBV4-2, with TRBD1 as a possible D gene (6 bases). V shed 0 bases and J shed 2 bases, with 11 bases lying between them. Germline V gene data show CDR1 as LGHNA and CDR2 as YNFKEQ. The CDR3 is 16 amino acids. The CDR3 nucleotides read TGTGCCAGCAGCCAAGAAGGACAGAGGACCTACAATGAGCAGTTCTTC. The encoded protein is CASSQEGQRTYNEQFF.

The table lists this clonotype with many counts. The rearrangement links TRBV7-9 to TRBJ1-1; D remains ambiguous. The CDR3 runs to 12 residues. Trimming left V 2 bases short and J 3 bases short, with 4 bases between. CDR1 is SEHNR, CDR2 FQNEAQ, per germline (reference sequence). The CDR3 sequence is CASSLSDTEAFF. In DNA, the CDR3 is TGTGCCAGCAGCTTAAGTGACACTGAAGCTTTCTTT.

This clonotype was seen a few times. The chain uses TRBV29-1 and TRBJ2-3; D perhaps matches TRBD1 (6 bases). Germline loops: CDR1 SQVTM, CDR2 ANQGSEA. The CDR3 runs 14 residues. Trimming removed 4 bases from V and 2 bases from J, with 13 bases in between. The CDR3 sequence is CSVVGAGDTDTQYF. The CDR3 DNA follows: TGCAGCGTTGTAGGTGCAGGGGACACAGATACGCAGTATTTT.

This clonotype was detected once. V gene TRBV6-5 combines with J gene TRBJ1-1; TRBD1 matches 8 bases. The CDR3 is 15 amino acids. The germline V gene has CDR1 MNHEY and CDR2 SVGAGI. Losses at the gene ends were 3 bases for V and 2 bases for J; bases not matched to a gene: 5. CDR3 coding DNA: TGTGCCAGCAGTTATTACAGGGGGACTAACACTGAAGCTTTCTTT. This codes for CASSYYRGTNTEAFF.

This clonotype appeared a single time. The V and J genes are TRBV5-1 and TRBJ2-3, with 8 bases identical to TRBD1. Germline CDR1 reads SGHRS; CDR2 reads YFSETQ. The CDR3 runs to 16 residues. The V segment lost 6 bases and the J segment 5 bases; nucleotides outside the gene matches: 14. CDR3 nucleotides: TGCGCCAGCACCCGGACAGGGTTAAGCTGGCGAGATACGCAGTATTTT. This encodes CASTRTGLSWRDTQYF.

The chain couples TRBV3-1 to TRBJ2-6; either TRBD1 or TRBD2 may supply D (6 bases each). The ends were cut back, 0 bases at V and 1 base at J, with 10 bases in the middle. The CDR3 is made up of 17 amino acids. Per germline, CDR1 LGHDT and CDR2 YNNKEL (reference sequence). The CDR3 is CASSQDWGASGANVLTF. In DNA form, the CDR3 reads TGTGCCAGCAGCCAAGATTGGGGGGCTTCTGGGGCCAACGTCCTGACTTTC.

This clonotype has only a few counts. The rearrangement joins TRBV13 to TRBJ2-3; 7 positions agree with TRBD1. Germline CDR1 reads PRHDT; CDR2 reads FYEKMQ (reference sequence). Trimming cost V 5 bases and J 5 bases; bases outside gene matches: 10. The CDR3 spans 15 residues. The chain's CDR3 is CASSPTGPLGDTQYF. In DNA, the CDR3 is TGTGCCAGCAGCCCGACAGGGCCCCTGGGAGATACGCAGTATTTT.

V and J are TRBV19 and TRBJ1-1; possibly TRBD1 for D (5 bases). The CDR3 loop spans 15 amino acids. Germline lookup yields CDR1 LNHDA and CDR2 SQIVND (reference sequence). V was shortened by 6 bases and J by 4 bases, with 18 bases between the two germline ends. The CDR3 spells CASSHRRGAGTEAFF. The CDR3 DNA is TGTGCCAGTAGCCACCGTAGGGGCGCCGGCACTGAAGCTTTCTTT.

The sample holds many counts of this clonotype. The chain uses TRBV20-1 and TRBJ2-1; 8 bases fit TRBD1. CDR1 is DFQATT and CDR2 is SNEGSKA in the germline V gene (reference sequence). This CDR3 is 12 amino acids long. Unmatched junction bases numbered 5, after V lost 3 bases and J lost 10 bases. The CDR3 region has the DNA TGCAGTGCTAGGGTCCGACAGGGGGAGCAGTTCTTC. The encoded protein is CSARVRQGEQFF.

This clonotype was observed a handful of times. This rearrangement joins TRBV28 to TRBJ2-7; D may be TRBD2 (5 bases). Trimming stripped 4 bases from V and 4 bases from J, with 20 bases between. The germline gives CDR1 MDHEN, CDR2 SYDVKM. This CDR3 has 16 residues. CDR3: CASSSAGLPWEYEQYF. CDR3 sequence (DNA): TGTGCCAGCAGTTCGGCTGGGCTACCCTGGGAGTACGAGCAGTACTTC.

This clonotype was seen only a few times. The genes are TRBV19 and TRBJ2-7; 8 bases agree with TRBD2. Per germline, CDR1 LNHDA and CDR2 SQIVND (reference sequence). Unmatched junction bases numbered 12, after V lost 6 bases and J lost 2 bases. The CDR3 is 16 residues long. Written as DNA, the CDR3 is TGTGCCAGTAGCCCCACCGCGGGGGGTGGGACCTACGAGCAGTACTTC. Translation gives CASSPTAGGGTYEQYF.

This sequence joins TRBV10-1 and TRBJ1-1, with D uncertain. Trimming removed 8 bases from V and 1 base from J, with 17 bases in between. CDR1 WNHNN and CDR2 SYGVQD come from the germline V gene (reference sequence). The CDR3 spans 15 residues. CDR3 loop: CASRAETSRNTEAFF. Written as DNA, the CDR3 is TGCGCCAGCCGAGCTGAGACAAGCCGGAACACTGAAGCTTTCTTT.

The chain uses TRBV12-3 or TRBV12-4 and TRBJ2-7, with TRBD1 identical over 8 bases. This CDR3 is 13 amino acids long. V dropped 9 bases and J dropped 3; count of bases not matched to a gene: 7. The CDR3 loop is CASKKGQVYEQYF. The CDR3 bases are TGTGCCAGTAAGAAGGGACAGGTCTACGAGCAGTACTTC.

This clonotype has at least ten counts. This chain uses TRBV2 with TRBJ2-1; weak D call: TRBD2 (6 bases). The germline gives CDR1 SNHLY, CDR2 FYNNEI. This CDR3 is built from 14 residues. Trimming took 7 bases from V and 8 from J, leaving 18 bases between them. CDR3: CASTNPGGRDEQFF. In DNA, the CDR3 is TGTGCCAGCACCAACCCCGGAGGGCGGGATGAGCAGTTCTTC.

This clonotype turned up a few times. The CDR3 sequence is CAWSAGRGQYF. DNA for the CDR3: TGTGCCTGGAGTGCAGGGAGAGGTCAGTACTTC. The chain combines TRBV30 with TRBJ2-4; D possibly uses TRBD1 or TRBD2 (5 bases each). The germline gives CDR1 GTSNPN, CDR2 SVGIG (reference sequence). CDR3 length: 11 residues. Trimming stripped 1 base from V and 12 bases from J, with 10 bases between.